What follows describes a single TCR beta chain. TCRdb keeps only in-frame clones here, not all; method: immunoSEQ multiplex PCR. The data show 150,000 or so clones, with 80% to 85% seen just once and about an eighth held by the top ten. The data were taken from a study of blood T cell repertoires in COVID-19. Recruitment covered 20 to 25 US areas and drew participants whose ages spanned roughly 18 to 90 years. Participant reports of clinical history set cohort assignment. Per the germline V gene, CDR1 is MNHEY and CDR2 is SMNVEV (reference sequence). CDR3 length: 13 residues. Losses at the gene ends were 8 bases for V and 9 bases for J; bases not matched to a gene: 10.

Material: PBMCs or T cells enriched from blood (not recorded which). J is TRBJ1-5 and V is TRBV27, with 7 positions matching TRBD1. The source of this sequence is a woman aged 60-70 years who had recovered from COVID-19. The DNA for the CDR3 is TGTGCCAGCGCAACAGGGGAGAACTTGCCCCAGCATTTT. It codes for CASATGENLPQHF.